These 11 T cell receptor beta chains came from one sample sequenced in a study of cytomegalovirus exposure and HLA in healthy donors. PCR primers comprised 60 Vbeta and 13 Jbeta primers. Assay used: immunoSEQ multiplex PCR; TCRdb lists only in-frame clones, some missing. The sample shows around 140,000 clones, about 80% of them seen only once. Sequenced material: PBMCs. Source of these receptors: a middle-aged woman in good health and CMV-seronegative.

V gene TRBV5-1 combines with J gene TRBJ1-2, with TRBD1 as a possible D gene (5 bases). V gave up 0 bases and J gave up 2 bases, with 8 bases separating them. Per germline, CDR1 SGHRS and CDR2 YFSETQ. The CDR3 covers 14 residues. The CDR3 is CASSLGQMNYGYTF. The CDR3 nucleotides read TGCGCCAGCAGCTTGGGACAGATGAACTATGGCTACACCTTC.

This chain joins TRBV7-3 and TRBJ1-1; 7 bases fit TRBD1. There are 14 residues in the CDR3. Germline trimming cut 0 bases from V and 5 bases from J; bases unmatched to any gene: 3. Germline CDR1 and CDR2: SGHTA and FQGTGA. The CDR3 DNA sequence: TGTGCCAGCAGCTTAACAGGGGGCGGGACTGAAGCTTTCTTT. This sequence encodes CASSLTGGGTEAFF.

Written as DNA, the CDR3 is TGTGCCAGCAGCTTCGGGGGGTCTGTAGGCTACACCTTC. Protein product: CASSFGGSVGYTF. The chain is built from TRBV7-9 and TRBJ1-2; possibly TRBD1 for D (5 bases). Germline V lookup: CDR1 SEHNR, CDR2 FQNEAQ (reference sequence). Trimming left V 3 bases short and J 8 bases short, with 13 bases between. The length of the CDR3 is 13 residues.

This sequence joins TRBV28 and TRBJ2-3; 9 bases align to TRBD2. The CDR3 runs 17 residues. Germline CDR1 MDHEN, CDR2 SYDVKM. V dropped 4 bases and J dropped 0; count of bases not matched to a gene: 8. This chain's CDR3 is CASSSPGLATSTDTQYF. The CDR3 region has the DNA TGTGCCAGCAGTTCTCCGGGACTAGCAACTAGCACAGATACGCAGTATTTT.

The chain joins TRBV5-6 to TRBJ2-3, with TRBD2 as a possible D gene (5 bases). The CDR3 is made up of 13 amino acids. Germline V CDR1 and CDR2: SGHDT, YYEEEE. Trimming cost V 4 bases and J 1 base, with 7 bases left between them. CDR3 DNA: TGTGCCAGCAGCCCCGGGGGCACAGATACGCAGTATTTT. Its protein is CASSPGGTDTQYF.

CDR3 region: CASSLVPEAGGLGYEQYF. CDR3 DNA sequence: TGTGCCAGCAGCTTAGTCCCAGAAGCGGGAGGGCTTGGATACGAGCAGTACTTC. The rearrangement uses TRBV11-2 and TRBJ2-7, with 10 bases fitting TRBD2. CDR3 length equals 18 residues. The V segment lost 1 base and the J segment 4 bases; nucleotides outside the gene matches: 13. Germline V gene lookup returns CDR1 SGHAT and CDR2 FQNNGV. Based on the CDR3 plus reference TRBV11-2 and TRBJ2-7, the full variable domain is EAGVAQSPRYKIIEKRQSVAFWCNPISGHATLYWYQQILGQGPKLLIQFQNNGVVDDSQLPKDRFSAERLKGVDSTLKIQPAKLEDSAVYLCASSLVPEAGGLGYEQYFGPGTRLTVT.

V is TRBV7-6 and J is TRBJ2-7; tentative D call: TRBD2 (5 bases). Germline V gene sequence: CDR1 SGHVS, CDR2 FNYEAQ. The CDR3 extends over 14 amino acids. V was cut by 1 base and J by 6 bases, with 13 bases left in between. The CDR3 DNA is TGTGCCAGCAGCTTAGGAGCGGACCGTACCGAGCAGTACTTC. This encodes CASSLGADRTEQYF.

For the CDR3, the DNA is TGTGCCACCAGCAGAGATCTACTAGCGGGAGGTCTTGCTTACTTC. Translated, it gives CATSRDLLAGGLAYF. The chain has TRBV15 and TRBJ2-5, with 12 nucleotides matching TRBD2. With V trimmed by 0 bases and J by 14 bases, 10 bases remained unmatched. The CDR3 is 15 residues long. CDR1 and CDR2 from the germline V gene are LNHNV and YYDKDF (reference sequence).

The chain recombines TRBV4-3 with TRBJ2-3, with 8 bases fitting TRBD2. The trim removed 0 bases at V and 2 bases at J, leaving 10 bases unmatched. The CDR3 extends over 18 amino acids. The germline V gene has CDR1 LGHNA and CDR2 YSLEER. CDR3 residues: CASSQDPPGRDHTDTQYF. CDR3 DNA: TGCGCCAGCAGCCAAGATCCCCCCGGGAGGGATCACACAGATACGCAGTATTTT.

CDR3 DNA sequence: TGTGCCAGCAGCTTGGGGGGACTAGCGCCCCAGTACTTC. Translated: CASSLGGLAPQYF. This chain joins TRBV7-9 and TRBJ2-7; TRBD2 matches 10 bases. The CDR3 spans 13 residues. Germline CDR1 SEHNR, CDR2 FQNEAQ (reference sequence). V gave up 3 bases and J gave up 10 bases; unmatched junction bases: 6.

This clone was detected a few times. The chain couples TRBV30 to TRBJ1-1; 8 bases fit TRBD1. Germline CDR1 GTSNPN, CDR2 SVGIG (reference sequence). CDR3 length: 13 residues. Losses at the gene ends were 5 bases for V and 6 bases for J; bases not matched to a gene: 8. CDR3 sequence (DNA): TGTGCCTGGGAACGGGACAGGTCATCTGAAGCTTTCTTT. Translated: CAWERDRSSEAFF.